The clone carrying this TCR beta chain was seen at least ten times. Its antigen is unidentified. The sample originates from a study of T cell repertoires in cytomegalovirus infection. Overall study: In public TCR beta signatures, there were indications of both CMV infection and matching HLA type. Study-wide findings and caveats: The study found HLA-C-restricted CMV-specific TCR beta clonotypes dominating the ex vivo response.

TCRdb recomputed calls from the reads with MiXCR, one row per CDR3 protein. The data show some 700,000 distinct CDR3 sequences, with roughly a third seen just once and 2.5% to 3.5% held by the top ten. The V end lost 3 bases, the J end lost 4 bases, and 12 bases lay between the germline ends. CDR3 length: 14 residues. From germline, CDR1 is MDHEN and CDR2 SYDVKM. Material: PBMCs. V usage is TRBV28 and J usage is TRBJ1-2; the D is unclear. The source is a human donor in good health (CMV status not recorded). Some clones in this sample may be carry-over from other donors' samples. Here the CDR3 DNA reads TGTGCCAGCAGTTTGGAGGGAGCCCCCTATGGCTACACCTTC. Translating it yields CASSLEGAPYGYTF.